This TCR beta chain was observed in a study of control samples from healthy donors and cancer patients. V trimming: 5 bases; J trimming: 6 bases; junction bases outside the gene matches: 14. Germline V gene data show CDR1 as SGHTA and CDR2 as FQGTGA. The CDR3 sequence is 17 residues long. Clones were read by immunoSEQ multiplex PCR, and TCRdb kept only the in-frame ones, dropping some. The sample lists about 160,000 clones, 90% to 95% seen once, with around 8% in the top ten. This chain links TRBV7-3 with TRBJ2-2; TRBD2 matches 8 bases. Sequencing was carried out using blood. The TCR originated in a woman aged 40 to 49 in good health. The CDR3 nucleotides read TGTGCCAGCAGCCCCTCTAGCGGACTAGCTAAGGCCGGGGAGCTGTTTTTT. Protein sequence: CASSPSSGLAKAGELFF.